The clone carrying this T cell receptor (beta chain) has a handful of counts. Reverse transcription of all isolated RNA meant that expressed TCRB transcripts were sequenced. The method was immunoSEQ multiplex PCR; TCRdb's version includes in-frame clones alone and lacks a portion of them. Of about 220,000 clones listed, roughly 10% were seen once; the top ten hold roughly 1.4%. The data were obtained in a study of beta chain features in type 1 diabetes. Looking at the study overall: All samples yielded roughly 110 million examined sorted cells.

The origin of this receptor is a man between 18 and 29 years old in good health. The sample consisted of central memory CD4+ T cells from blood.

This chain's CDR3 is CSGGLAVNTDTQYF. Here the CDR3 DNA reads TGCAGCGGCGGACTAGCAGTTAACACAGATACGCAGTATTTT. V gene TRBV29-1 combines with J gene TRBJ2-3; TRBD2 matches at 8 bases. The CDR3 loop spans 14 amino acids. J gave up 2 bases and V 7 bases, and 8 bases lay outside the gene matches. Germline CDR1 is SQVTM and CDR2 is ANQGSEA.